These 32 T cell receptor beta chains were all obtained from the same sample, sequenced in a study of T-cell reconstitution after alpha-beta-depleted transplantation in children (TCRdb year 2016). The treatment or condition label, as the study defines it: allogeneic hematopoietic cell transplantation with graft depleted of TCRalphabeta T cells and CD19 B cells. Libraries were prepared through PCR. Sequencing used an Illumina HiSeq 2500. TCR libraries were prepared with molecular barcoding, using unique molecular identifiers to normalize TCRbeta repertoire quantification. TCRdb trimmed the raw reads at Q25, called clones with MiXCR and kept productive beta chains. Each entry is one CDR3 protein sequence, shown with its most common DNA and genes. The sample table lists about 290,000 distinct CDR3 sequences, around 9.1% of them with a count of one. The ten top clones hold roughly 7.1% of the sample. The sequences come from PBMCs, collected before TCRalphabeta/CD19-depleted stem cell transplant. Receptors originate from a boy under two years old with acute myeloid leukemia, due to receive a stem cell transplant.

This clonotype came up many times. This chain links TRBV5-1 with TRBJ2-1; no definite D call. There are 16 residues in the CDR3. Germline assignment: CDR1 SGHRS and CDR2 YFSETQ. Trimming cost V 0 bases and J 0 bases, with 10 bases left between them. The CDR3, as DNA: TGCGCCAGCAGCTTGGCTGGGCCAAGCTCCTACAATGAGCAGTTCTTC. Translation gives CASSLAGPSSYNEQFF. The full variable domain, its missing parts supplied by reference TRBV5-1 and TRBJ2-1, is KAGVTQTPRYLIKTRGQQVTLSCSPISGHRSVSWYQQTPGQGLQFLFEYFSETQRNKGNFPGRFSGRQFSNSRSEMNVSTLELGDSALYLCASSLAGPSSYNEQFFGPGTRLTVL.

At least ten counts were recorded for this clonotype. The CDR3 DNA is TGCAGTGCTAGAGGACTGAAAGAGACCCAGTACTTC. Its protein product is CSARGLKETQYF. The rearrangement uses TRBV20-1 and TRBJ2-5; D is uncertain. V was clipped by 1 base and J by 3 bases, with 6 bases between them. This CDR3 comprises 12 residues. Germline-derived CDR1 and CDR2 are DFQATT and SNEGSKA (reference sequence).

In this sample, this clonotype turned up many times. The V call is TRBV7-6, the J call TRBJ1-1; the D is unclear. The V gene's germline CDR1 is SGHVS and CDR2 FNYEAQ. This CDR3 comprises 14 residues. V gave up 1 base and J gave up 4 bases, with 10 bases separating them. CDR3 in amino acids: CASSLGWGGTEAFF. CDR3 DNA sequence: TGTGCCAGCAGCTTAGGATGGGGAGGCACTGAAGCTTTCTTT.

In its sample, this clonotype was seen many times. This sequence joins TRBV7-9 and TRBJ2-5, with a weak D call TRBD2 (6 bases). Looked up from germline, CDR1 is SEHNR and CDR2 is FQNEAQ (reference sequence). The CDR3 covers 13 residues. The V gene lost 5 bases and the J gene lost 3 bases, with 10 bases spanning the gap. This CDR3 reads CASSPGRKETQYF. The DNA of the CDR3 is TGTGCCAGCAGCCCCGGGAGAAAAGAGACCCAGTACTTC.

This clonotype was seen repeatedly, ten times or more. This chain links TRBV7-2 with TRBJ2-5, with TRBD2 matching over 11 bases. CDR3 length: 15 amino acids. Germline V gene data show CDR1 as SGHTA and CDR2 as FQGNSA. Trimming removed 5 bases from V and 5 bases from J; junction bases left unmatched: 7. The DNA for the CDR3 is TGTGCCAGCAGCCCTAGGACTAGCGGGTCGGAGACCCAGTACTTC. This sequence encodes CASSPRTSGSETQYF.

This clonotype was observed at least ten times. This rearrangement joins TRBV7-3 to TRBJ2-1; TRBD2 matches at 7 bases. Germline V gives CDR1 SGHTA, CDR2 FQGTGA. CDR3 length equals 19 residues. V was pared by 1 base and J by 4 bases, with 16 bases of the junction left unmatched. The CDR3 bases are TGTGCCAGCAGCTTAAAGAGTCTAGCGGAAACAACACTTTACAATGAGCAGTTCTTC. Protein product: CASSLKSLAETTLYNEQFF.

On this clonotype itself: A much larger clone differs from this one at a single base, so this may be a read error. V gene TRBV6-2 or TRBV6-3 combines with J gene TRBJ2-1; D call uncertain. Germline V gene sequence: CDR1 MNHEY, CDR2 SVGEGT. The CDR3 is 13 residues long. The CDR3 bases are TGTGCCAGCAGTTACTCTCCGACGGATGAGCAGCTCTTC. Translated, it gives CASSYSPTDEQLF.

This clonotype was observed many times. V gene TRBV25-1 combines with J gene TRBJ2-5, with D uncertain. From germline, CDR1 is MGHDK and CDR2 SYGVNS. Trimming took off 2 bases at V and 4 bases at J, with 17 bases between the two ends. The CDR3 contains 16 residues. CDR3 in amino acids: CASSEATKATRETQYF. CDR3 bases: TGTGCCAGCAGTGAAGCAACAAAGGCCACAAGAGAGACCCAGTACTTC.

Many counts were recorded for this clonotype. This chain connects TRBV20-1 to TRBJ2-2, with TRBD2 identical over 7 bases. The CDR3 has 15 amino acids. The germline V gene has CDR1 DFQATT and CDR2 SNEGSKA (reference sequence). V shed 3 bases and J 6 bases; nucleotides not matched to a gene: 10. This chain's CDR3 is CSARGGNLGAGELFF. CDR3 DNA sequence: TGCAGTGCTAGGGGAGGGAACCTGGGGGCCGGGGAGCTGTTTTTT.

This clonotype occurred many times. This rearrangement joins TRBV7-9 to TRBJ2-6; no clear D gene. CDR1 is SEHNR and CDR2 is FQNEAQ in the germline V gene (reference sequence). This CDR3 spans 15 amino acids. The V end lost 5 bases, the J end lost 4 bases, and 12 bases lay between the germline ends. The CDR3 region has the DNA TGTGCCAGCAGCCCCCCACCAGTAGGGGCCAACGTCCTGACTTTC. Protein sequence: CASSPPPVGANVLTF.

There are a few counts of this clonotype. The chain links TRBV7-8 to TRBJ1-5; the D is unclear. The CDR3 totals 17 residues. Germline V gene data show CDR1 as SGHVS and CDR2 as FQNEAQ. The ends were cut back, 2 bases at V and 0 bases at J, with 14 bases in the middle. The CDR3 DNA is TGTGCCAGCAGCTTAAATCTCGGCCTTTATAGCAATCAGCCCCAGCATTTT. Residues: CASSLNLGLYSNQPQHF.

This clonotype was seen a handful of times. This chain joins TRBV5-1 and TRBJ2-7; no definite D call. Trimming left V 0 bases short and J 3 bases short, with 13 bases between. The CDR3 extends over 15 amino acids. Per the germline V gene, CDR1 is SGHRS and CDR2 is YFSETQ. The CDR3 is CASSLVGRNNYEQYF. CDR3 nucleotides: TGCGCCAGCAGCTTGGTGGGCAGGAACAACTACGAGCAGTACTTC.

In this sample, this clonotype turned up many times. This sequence joins TRBV2 and TRBJ2-7; 9 bases are shared with TRBD1. Trimming took 7 bases from V and 2 from J; bases not matched to a gene: 6. From germline, CDR1 is SNHLY and CDR2 FYNNEI. CDR3 size: 14 residues. Here the CDR3 DNA reads TGTGCCAGCACTTCGCGACAGGGGGCCTACGAGCAGTACTTC. The encoded protein is CASTSRQGAYEQYF.

This clonotype was seen many times. This sequence joins TRBV5-1 and TRBJ2-1, with D tentatively TRBD1 or TRBD2 (6 bases each). Trimming stripped 7 bases from V and 3 bases from J, with 20 bases between. CDR1 is SGHRS, CDR2 YFSETQ, per germline. This CDR3 has 16 residues. The CDR3: CASGTVGRTVYNEQFF. CDR3 sequence (DNA): TGCGCCAGCGGGACTGTAGGACGGACAGTCTACAATGAGCAGTTCTTC.

This clonotype was seen repeatedly, ten times or more. The chain combines TRBV10-3 with TRBJ2-3; tentative D call: TRBD2 (5 bases). Trimming removed 3 bases at V and 1 base at J, with 14 bases between. This CDR3 has 16 residues. The germline V gene has CDR1 ENHRY and CDR2 SYGVKD. In nucleotides, the CDR3 is TGTGCCATCAGTGACGCGGCCGGGAAGGGCACAGATACGCAGTATTTT. This gives the protein CAISDAAGKGTDTQYF.

This clonotype was counted between two and nine times. The genes are TRBV5-1 and TRBJ1-3, with D uncertain. Per the germline V gene, CDR1 is SGHRS and CDR2 is YFSETQ. The CDR3 consists of 16 residues. V dropped 0 bases and J dropped 3 bases, with 13 bases sitting between them. In nucleotides, the CDR3 is TGCGCCAGCAGCTTGGAAGGGCCCGGGGATGGAAACACCATATATTTT. Its protein is CASSLEGPGDGNTIYF.

This clonotype has at least ten counts. The rearrangement joins TRBV5-4 to TRBJ2-3, with 10 bases lining up with TRBD1. This CDR3 has 16 residues. Germline assignment: CDR1 SGHNT and CDR2 YYREEE (reference sequence). Losses at the gene ends were 1 base for V and 4 bases for J; bases not matched to a gene: 6. In DNA, the CDR3 is TGTGCCAGCAGCTTGTTTGGGACAGGGGAAGCAGATACGCAGTATTTT. Translating gives CASSLFGTGEADTQYF. The full variable domain, its missing parts supplied by reference TRBV5-4 and TRBJ2-3, is ETGVTQSPTHLIKTRGQQVTLRCSSQSGHNTVSWYQQALGQGPQFIFQYYREEENGRGNFPPRFSGLQFPNYSSELNVNALELDDSALYLCASSLFGTGEADTQYFGPGTRLTVL.

This clonotype occurred many times. The CDR3 loop reads CASSLRVGVETQYF. CDR3 in DNA: TGTGCCAGCAGCCTACGTGTGGGGGTGGAGACCCAGTACTTC. The gene calls are TRBV7-6 and TRBJ2-5; D might be TRBD1 or TRBD2, each matching 5 bases. Germline V gene lookup returns CDR1 SGHVS and CDR2 FNYEAQ. CDR3 size: 14 residues. V dropped 5 bases and J dropped 5 bases, with 15 bases sitting between them. The variable domain in full, completed from reference TRBV7-6 and TRBJ2-5, reads GAGVSQSPRYKVTKRGQDVALRCDPISGHVSLYWYRQALGQGPEFLTYFNYEAQQDKSGLPNDRFSAERPEGSISTLTIQRTEQRDSAMYRCASSLRVGVETQYFGPGTRLLVL.

This clonotype came up many times. V is TRBV5-1 and J is TRBJ2-5; D tentatively reads TRBD1 or TRBD2 (5 bases each). The CDR3 is 16 amino acids. Trimming took 4 bases from V and 1 from J, leaving 17 bases between them. Germline V gives CDR1 SGHRS, CDR2 YFSETQ. This chain's CDR3 is CASSTYDGGVQETQYF. In nucleotides, the CDR3 is TGCGCCAGCAGCACCTACGATGGGGGAGTCCAAGAGACCCAGTACTTC. Looking up the rest from reference TRBV5-1 and TRBJ2-5 gives the full variable domain: KAGVTQTPRYLIKTRGQQVTLSCSPISGHRSVSWYQQTPGQGLQFLFEYFSETQRNKGNFPGRFSGRQFSNSRSEMNVSTLELGDSALYLCASSTYDGGVQETQYFGPGTRLLVL.

The V and J genes are TRBV7-2 and TRBJ2-3; tentative D call: TRBD2 (5 bases). Trimming removed 2 bases from V and 0 bases from J, with 12 bases in between. Germline-derived CDR1 and CDR2 are SGHTA and FQGNSA. This CDR3 is built from 16 residues. CDR3: CASSLYPPGSTDTQYF. DNA of the CDR3: TGTGCCAGCAGCTTATATCCACCGGGAAGCACAGATACGCAGTATTTT. Variable domain in full (rest from reference TRBV7-2 and TRBJ2-3): GAGVSQSPSNKVTEKGKDVELRCDPISGHTALYWYRQSLGQGLEFLIYFQGNSAPDKSGLPSDRFSAERTGGSVSTLTIQRTQQEDSAVYLCASSLYPPGSTDTQYFGPGTRLTVL.

This clonotype was seen ten or more times. The J gene is TRBJ2-5, the V gene TRBV6-5, with a tentative D call TRBD2 (6 bases). Germline V gene sequence: CDR1 MNHEY, CDR2 SVGAGI. V lost 2 bases to trimming and J lost 5 bases, with 6 bases between them. The CDR3 loop spans 12 amino acids. This CDR3 reads CASSYGRETQYF. In nucleotides, the CDR3 is TGTGCCAGCAGTTACGGGAGGGAGACCCAGTACTTC.

Details on this clonotype: Given a much more abundant clone one base away, this may be a read error. This CDR3 is missing its conserved last phenylalanine or tryptophan, likely due to a read error. V is TRBV20-1 and J is TRBJ2-5, with D uncertain. The CDR3 runs 13 residues. Trimming pared 1 base from V and 2 bases from J, leaving 8 bases between. Germline assignment: CDR1 DFQATT and CDR2 SNEGSKA (reference sequence). In nucleotides, the CDR3 is TGCAGTGCTAGAGGGTCAGCGCAAGAGACCCAGTACGTC. Protein: CSARGSAQETQYV.

The J gene is TRBJ2-2, the V gene TRBV10-3; 7 bases line up with TRBD1. The J segment lost 2 bases and the V segment lost 6 bases, leaving 6 bases of the junction unmatched. The CDR3 runs to 15 residues. Germline CDR1 ENHRY, CDR2 SYGVKD. The DNA for the CDR3 is TGTGCCATCAGCTTTGACAGGGACAACACCGGGGAGCTGTTTTTT. It specifies CAISFDRDNTGELFF.

CDR3 protein: CASSLAGGGGYTF. The CDR3 DNA sequence: TGTGCCAGCAGCTTAGCAGGAGGGGGCGGCTACACCTTC. V gene TRBV7-2 combines with J gene TRBJ1-2; 7 bases agree with TRBD1. The CDR3 is made up of 13 amino acids. V trimming: 0 bases; J trimming: 8 bases; junction bases outside the gene matches: 3. CDR1 is SGHTA and CDR2 is FQGNSA in the germline V gene.

This clonotype was counted at least ten times. The V and J genes are TRBV6-5 and TRBJ1-6; no clear D. CDR3 length: 12 residues. The germline CDR1 and CDR2 sequences are MNHEY and SVGAGI. Trimming stripped 2 bases from V and 9 bases from J, with 5 bases between. CDR3 in DNA: TGTGCCAGCAGTTACCATGGTTCACCCCTCCACTTT. It encodes CASSYHGSPLHF.

This clonotype was seen repeatedly, ten times or more. The CDR3: CASSLGLAGGHDTQYF. The DNA of the CDR3 is TGTGCCAGCAGCTTAGGACTAGCGGGGGGGCACGATACGCAGTATTTT. This sequence joins TRBV7-3 and TRBJ2-3; 15 positions agree with TRBD2. Trimming cost V 2 bases and J 6 bases; bases outside gene matches: 3. The germline V gene has CDR1 SGHTA and CDR2 FQGTGA. The CDR3 spans 16 residues.

V gene TRBV12-3 or TRBV12-4 combines with J gene TRBJ1-5; D uncertain. The V and J ends lost 3 bases and 2 bases respectively, with 8 bases between them. The CDR3 consists of 14 residues. The CDR3 bases are TGTGCCAGCAGTTTCGCCAGCGGCAATCAGCCCCAGCATTTT. This translates into CASSFASGNQPQHF.

This clonotype was detected ten times or more. The CDR3 reads CATTSGSRTDTQYF. CDR3 bases: TGTGCCACCACCTCAGGGAGTCGCACAGATACGCAGTATTTT. The V gene is TRBV15, the J gene TRBJ2-3; D tentatively fits TRBD1 or TRBD2 (5 bases each). V lost 7 bases to trimming and J lost 1 base, with 12 bases between them. The germline V gene has CDR1 LNHNV and CDR2 YYDKDF (reference sequence). CDR3 length: 14 amino acids.

This clonotype was seen a single time. V usage is TRBV5-4 and J usage is TRBJ2-7; D gene ambiguous. The V end lost 0 bases, the J end lost 1 base, and 5 bases lay between the germline ends. CDR1 and CDR2 (germline): SGHNT, YYREEE (reference sequence). The CDR3 sequence is 13 residues long. The DNA of the CDR3 is TGTGCCAGCAGCTTGGCTTGGTCCTACGAGCAGTACTTC. It is translated as CASSLAWSYEQYF.

The chain has TRBV6-5 and TRBJ1-4; D is undetermined. The CDR3 length is 15 residues. Germline values: CDR1 MNHEY, CDR2 SVGAGI. V was trimmed by 0 bases and J by 4 bases, leaving 9 bases between them. CDR3 sequence: CASSYSAFDNEKLFF. In DNA form, the CDR3 reads TGTGCCAGCAGTTACTCGGCCTTTGATAATGAAAAACTGTTTTTT.

Ten or more counts support this clonotype. The CDR3 DNA reads TGCAGCGTTCTGATCGTGGGAGGAGAGACCCAGTACTTC. Translation gives CSVLIVGGETQYF. The chain recombines TRBV29-1 with TRBJ2-5, with a weak D call TRBD2 (6 bases). This CDR3 contains 13 residues. CDR1 is SQVTM, CDR2 ANQGSEA, per germline. V was shortened by 5 bases and J by 4 bases, with 14 bases between the two germline ends. Using reference TRBV29-1 and TRBJ2-5 for the parts outside the CDR3, the full variable domain is SAVISQKPSRDICQRGTSLTIQCQVDSQVTMMFWYRQQPGQSLTLIATANQGSEATYESGFVIDKFPISRPNLTFSTLTVSNMSPEDSSIYLCSVLIVGGETQYFGPGTRLLVL.

Concerning this clonotype: This may be a read error: a much more frequent sequence differs by one nucleotide. The rearrangement uses TRBV11-1 and TRBJ2-7; 10 nucleotides line up with TRBD2. Per the germline V gene, CDR1 is SGHAT and CDR2 is FQDESV (reference sequence). The CDR3 loop spans 15 amino acids. The CDR3 bases are TGTGCCAGCAGCATCCGAGCGGGAGGGGAATACGAGCAGAACTTC. Encoded protein: CASSIRAGGEYEQNF. The entire variable domain, with the rest obtained from reference TRBV11-1 and TRBJ2-7, is as follows: EAEVAQSPRYKITEKSQAVAFWCDPISGHATLYWYRQILGQGPELLVQFQDESVVDDSQLPKDRFSAERLKGVDSTLKIQPAELGDSAMYLCASSIRAGGEYEQNFGPGTRLTVT.